This T cell receptor (beta chain) was sequenced for a study of control samples from healthy donors and cancer patients. Germline CDR1 reads LNHDA; CDR2 reads SQIVND (reference sequence). This CDR3 contains 12 residues. The V and J ends lost 3 bases and 7 bases respectively, with 7 bases between them. Profiling relied on immunoSEQ multiplex PCR, and the TCRdb table lists in-frame clones only, not all of them. Among about 190,000 clones, roughly nine tenths were seen once, and the ten largest hold less than 2%. The sequence was obtained from a young man in good health. Material: blood. The rearrangement joins TRBV19 to TRBJ2-1; D gene uncertain. DNA of the CDR3: TGTGCCAGTAGTATTTGGGTAAATGAGCAGTTCTTC. Protein product: CASSIWVNEQFF.